The 8 T cell receptor beta chains presented below share a single source sample, sequenced in a study of beta chain features in type 1 diabetes. Expressed TCRB transcripts were sequenced because the isolated RNA had all been reverse transcribed beforehand. TCRdb keeps only in-frame clones here, not all; method: immunoSEQ multiplex PCR. The sample lists under 250,000 clones, 12% to 15% occurring once. The sequenced sample consisted of naive CD4+ T cells from blood. These receptors were collected from a middle-aged woman in good health.

This clone showed up just a few times. A read error may account for a junction end that differs from germline. The V call is TRBV25-1, the J call TRBJ2-3; D is unresolved. The germline CDR1 and CDR2 sequences are MGHDK and SYGVNS. This CDR3 has 14 amino acids. The CDR3 nucleotides are TGTGCCAGCAGTGAATTCGGTAGCAGAGATACGCAGTATTTT. Amino acid sequence: CASSEFGSRDTQYF.

There are a few counts of this clone. In DNA, the CDR3 is TGTGCCAGTAGTACGAGCGGGGACACGCAGTATTTT. Translated: CASSTSGDTQYF. The gene calls are TRBV19 and TRBJ2-3; 7 bases agree with TRBD2. The J segment lost 9 bases and the V segment lost 4 bases, leaving 4 bases of the junction unmatched. This CDR3 has 12 amino acids. The germline V gene encodes CDR1 LNHDA and CDR2 SQIVND (reference sequence).

The rearrangement joins TRBV18 to TRBJ1-6; 7 nucleotides line up with TRBD1. Germline V gene data show CDR1 as KGHSH and CDR2 as LQKENI. CDR3 length equals 18 residues. Unmatched junction bases numbered 10, after V lost 1 base and J lost 4 bases. The CDR3 bases are TGTGCCAGCTCACCACGGGTGAACGCGGGACAGTATAATTCACCCCTCCACTTT. This gives the protein CASSPRVNAGQYNSPLHF.

The rearrangement joins TRBV6-5 to TRBJ1-4; TRBD1 might be the D (5 bases). V was shortened by 5 bases and J by 8 bases, with 18 bases between the two germline ends. Germline loops: CDR1 MNHEY, CDR2 SVGAGI. The CDR3 consists of 15 residues. The CDR3 bases are TGTGCCAGCAGTCCTAACACGGGAGGGGAGGAAAAACTGTTTTTT. Amino acids: CASSPNTGGEEKLFF.

This clone has a handful of counts. The rearrangement uses TRBV19 and TRBJ2-3; TRBD1 is a possible D gene (5 bases). V lost 10 bases and J 4 bases, leaving 15 bases between the germline ends. Per the germline V gene, CDR1 is LNHDA and CDR2 is SQIVND (reference sequence). The CDR3 runs 13 residues. The CDR3 coding sequence is TGTGCCATTTCGGATAGGGGCGCAGATACGCAGTATTTT. Protein product: CAISDRGADTQYF.

The gene calls are TRBV5-4 and TRBJ1-4, with D tentatively TRBD1 (6 bases). The germline CDR1 and CDR2 sequences are SGHNT and YYREEE (reference sequence). The CDR3 totals 14 residues. V was trimmed by 2 bases and J by 8 bases, leaving 13 bases between them. CDR3 residues: CASSLQGRGEKLFF. The CDR3 DNA sequence: TGTGCCAGCAGCTTACAGGGTCGGGGAGAAAAACTGTTTTTT.

This clone has only one observation. The rearrangement joins TRBV7-2 to TRBJ2-5; D possibly corresponds to TRBD1 (6 bases). The germline V gene has CDR1 SGHTA and CDR2 FQGNSA. V lost 5 bases to trimming and J lost 2 bases, with 9 bases between them. CDR3 length equals 13 residues. CDR3 protein: CASSTDRQETQYF. DNA for the CDR3: TGTGCCAGCAGCACAGACAGGCAAGAGACCCAGTACTTC.

The chain couples TRBV5-1 to TRBJ2-7; D gene unclear. The V and J ends lost 4 bases and 4 bases respectively, with 6 bases between them. The germline V gene has CDR1 SGHRS and CDR2 YFSETQ. The CDR3 covers 11 residues. The CDR3 reads CASSAEYEQYF. CDR3 DNA sequence: TGCGCCAGCAGCGCCGAGTACGAGCAGTACTTC.